This is a list of T cell receptor beta chains from one sample in a study of OX40 agonist ivuxolimab in advanced cancers. Generated by immunoSEQ multiplex PCR, the TCRdb table keeps only in-frame clones and is missing some. The sample has 65,000 to 90,000 clones; 80% to 95% are singletons. Sample: CD4+ or CD8+ T cells sorted from blood, taken in a trial of the OX40 agonist ivuxolimab. The receptors here all came from an adult with an advanced solid tumor such as melanoma, head and neck, liver or kidney cancer. The CDR3 runs from the conserved cysteine through the conserved F or W. D genes are given only for firm matches. Size values are once, few and many counts, or a class for expanded clones, and some rows have none.

>TRBJ2-3|NA|NA|TRBV5-1
CASSLAPGYSTDTQYF
TGCGCCAGCAGCTTGGCCCCAGGGTATAGCACAGATACGCAGTATTTT
>TRBJ2-7|NA|NA|TRBV2
CASSEVDLYEQYF
TGTGCCAGCAGTGAAGTCGATCTCTACGAGCAGTACTTC
>TRBJ2-7|NA|NA|TRBV20-1
CSASEQYF
TGCAGTGCCTCCGAGCAGTACTTC
>TRBJ2-3|NA|NA|TRBV7-2
CASSFSGGWNTDTQYF
TGTGCCAGCAGCTTTTCGGGGGGCTGGAACACAGATACGCAGTATTTT
>TRBJ2-5|NA|NA|TRBV7-2
CASSLDRQETQYF
TGTGCCAGCAGCCTGGACCGCCAAGAGACCCAGTACTTC
>TRBJ1-2|NA|NA|TRBV6-1
CASSDERGYTF
TGTGCCAGCAGTGACGAAAGGGGCTACACCTTC
>TRBJ2-1|NA|NA|TRBV19
CASNPMGVAGEQFF
TGTGCCAGTAACCCGATGGGGGTAGCTGGTGAGCAGTTCTTC
>TRBJ1-2|NA|NA|TRBV25-1
CASSEPRAGGRGGYTF
TGTGCCAGCAGTGAGCCCCGAGCGGGGGGCAGAGGAGGCTACACCTTC
>TRBJ2-1|NA|TRBD2|TRBV7-9
CASSRGAGGPPSEQFF
TGTGCCAGCAGCCGGGGGGCGGGAGGCCCCCCTTCTGAGCAGTTCTTC
>TRBJ1-2|NA|TRBD1|TRBV6-5
CASRNDRAYGYTF
TGTGCCAGCAGAAACGACAGGGCTTATGGCTACACCTTC
>TRBJ2-2|NA|NA|TRBV7-3
CASSSNTNTGELFF
TGTGCCAGCAGCTCCAACACTAACACCGGGGAGCTGTTTTTT
>TRBJ1-5|NA|NA|TRBV27
CASSTSGTISNQPQHF
TGTGCCAGCAGCACATCCGGGACAATTAGCAATCAGCCCCAGCATTTT
>TRBJ1-3|NA|NA|TRBV19
CASSINRGNTIYF
TGTGCCAGTAGTATCAACAGGGGAAACACCATATATTTT
>TRBJ2-5|once|NA|TRBV28
CASSEYQETQYF
TGTGCCAGCAGTGAGTACCAAGAGACCCAGTACTTC
>TRBJ1-1|NA|NA|TRBV7-2
CASSFSTDSAFF
TGTGCCAGCAGCTTCTCGACGGATTCAGCTTTCTTT
>TRBJ2-7|NA|TRBD2|TRBV14
CASSQAGGPYEQYF
TGTGCCAGCAGCCAAGCGGGAGGGCCCTACGAGCAGTACTTC
>TRBJ1-1|NA|NA|TRBV7-8
CASSLDAGDTEAFF
TGTGCCAGCAGCTTAGACGCGGGAGACACTGAAGCTTTCTTT
>TRBJ2-2|once|NA|TRBV18
CASSNRENTGELFF
TGTGCCAGCTCAAACAGGGAAAACACCGGGGAGCTGTTTTTT
>TRBJ2-1|NA|NA|TRBV28
CASSLRDEQFF
TGTGCCAGCAGTTTAAGGGATGAGCAGTTCTTC
>TRBJ2-1|NA|TRBD1|TRBV7-2
CASSAGTARQQFF
TGTGCCAGCAGCGCCGGGACAGCGCGCCAGCAGTTCTTC
>TRBJ1-2|NA|NA|TRBV27
CASSSPSRGRANYGYTF
TGTGCCAGCAGTTCCCCGTCAAGAGGGAGGGCTAACTATGGCTACACCTTC
>TRBJ2-1|NA|TRBD2|TRBV25-1
CASRSSGSSYNEQFF
TGTGCCAGCCGGTCGAGCGGGAGTTCCTACAATGAGCAGTTCTTC
>TRBJ2-3|NA|NA|TRBV15
CATAPGGTDTQYF
TGTGCCACCGCCCCTGGGGGCACAGATACGCAGTATTTT
>TRBJ2-5|NA|NA|TRBV5-6
CASSWGLGPGETQYF
TGTGCCAGCAGCTGGGGCCTGGGGCCGGGGGAGACCCAGTACTTC
>TRBJ1-4|NA|NA|TRBV7-2
CASSLFKGAANEKLFF
TGTGCCAGCAGCTTATTTAAAGGGGCGGCTAATGAAAAACTGTTTTTT
>TRBJ2-1|NA|NA|TRBV18
CASSPPVGSPYNEQFF
TGTGCCAGCTCACCACCGGTTGGGTCACCCTACAATGAGCAGTTCTTC
>TRBJ2-5|NA|NA|TRBV18
CASSHDPGAGIETQYF
TGTGCCAGCTCCCACGACCCGGGGGCGGGAATAGAGACCCAGTACTTC
>TRBJ2-7|NA|TRBD1|TRBV18
CASSPSGQTAYEQYF
TGTGCCAGCTCACCATCGGGACAGACAGCCTACGAGCAGTACTTC
>TRBJ1-1|NA|TRBD1|TRBV5-8
CASSLLGQGGTEAFF
TGTGCCAGCAGCTTATTGGGACAGGGAGGAACTGAAGCTTTCTTT
>TRBJ2-5|NA|TRBD2|TRBV13
CASSPLGTSGLGGQETQYF
TGTGCCAGCTCACCTCTTGGGACTAGCGGGCTCGGGGGACAAGAGACCCAGTACTTC
>TRBJ2-7|NA|TRBD1|TRBV30
CASTSSPGQGTGGLYEQYF
TGTGCCTCGACATCATCCCCGGGACAGGGGACCGGGGGACTCTACGAGCAGTACTTC
>TRBJ2-3|NA|NA|TRBV28
CASSFQGGSIEDTQYF
TGTGCCAGCAGTTTTCAGGGGGGTAGTATAGAGGATACGCAGTATTTT
>TRBJ2-1|few|NA|TRBV18
CASSPGDEQFF
TGTGCCAGCTCACCAGGGGATGAGCAGTTCTTC
>TRBJ2-7|NA|TRBD1|TRBV28
CASSSSGTGKDEQYF
TGTGCCAGCAGTTCCTCCGGGACAGGCAAGGACGAGCAGTACTTC
>TRBJ2-5|once|TRBD1|TRBV19
CASGQTGAETQYF
TGTGCCAGTGGCCAAACAGGGGCCGAGACCCAGTACTTC
>TRBJ2-6|NA|NA|TRBV7-3
CASSSKLGGANVLTF
TGTGCCAGCAGCTCCAAGCTGGGCGGGGCCAACGTCCTGACTTTC
>TRBJ1-4|NA|TRBD1|TRBV10-3
CAISAGTGREKLFF
TGTGCCATCAGTGCCGGGACAGGGCGTGAAAAACTGTTTTTT
>TRBJ1-2|NA|NA|TRBV14
CASSPVLGRPTGGYTF
TGTGCCAGCAGCCCCGTACTTGGACGACCGACGGGTGGCTACACCTTC
>TRBJ2-5|once|TRBD1|TRBV7-9
CASSLIQGVETQYF
TGTGCCAGCAGCTTGATCCAGGGGGTAGAGACCCAGTACTTC
>TRBJ2-1|NA|TRBD2|TRBV5-8
CASRDGLAGYNEQFF
TGTGCCAGCAGGGACGGTCTAGCGGGATACAATGAGCAGTTCTTC
>TRBJ2-5|NA|TRBD1|TRBV19
CASSRQTGRETQYF
TGTGCCAGTAGTCGCCAGACAGGGCGGGAGACCCAGTACTTC
>TRBJ2-5|NA|TRBD1|TRBV29-1
CSTPGQGETQYF
TGCAGCACTCCCGGACAGGGGGAGACCCAGTACTTC
>TRBJ2-3|NA|TRBD2|TRBV5-4
CASSLGVASGRAGTDTQYF
TGTGCCAGCAGCTTGGGAGTAGCTAGCGGGAGGGCCGGCACAGATACGCAGTATTTT
>TRBJ2-7|NA|NA|TRBV4-2
CASSQSGYEQYF
TGTGCCAGCAGCCAATCCGGCTACGAGCAGTACTTC
>TRBJ1-2|NA|NA|TRBV30
CAWSVTGMGGYTF
TGTGCCTGGAGTGTAACAGGGATGGGCGGCTACACCTTC
>TRBJ1-1|NA|NA|TRBV6-6
CASSSAKGGTEAFF
TGTGCCAGCAGTTCGGCCAAGGGGGGAACTGAAGCTTTCTTT
>TRBJ2-5|NA|NA|TRBV7-7
CASSYAGLETQYF
TGTGCTAGCAGCTACGCGGGGCTAGAGACCCAGTACTTC
>TRBJ2-1|NA|NA|TRBV18
CASSLAERNEQFF
TGTGCCAGCTCACTAGCGGAGCGCAATGAGCAGTTCTTC
>TRBJ2-4|NA|NA|TRBV7-2
CASSEPPKNIQYF
TGTGCCAGCAGTGAACCTCCAAAAAACATTCAGTACTTC
>TRBJ2-1|once|TRBD1|TRBV29-1
CSVQGASEQFF
TGCAGCGTCCAGGGGGCCAGTGAGCAGTTCTTC
>TRBJ1-1|NA|NA|TRBV29-1
CSVEIGWIVNTEAFF
TGCAGCGTTGAAATTGGGTGGATCGTGAACACTGAAGCTTTCTTT
>TRBJ1-2|NA|NA|TRBV30
CAWSRGPNYGYTF
TGTGCCTGGAGTCGGGGCCCAAACTATGGCTACACCTTC
>TRBJ1-5|NA|NA|TRBV5-1
CASSLLGYSNQPQHF
TGCGCCAGCAGCTTGCTCGGCTATAGCAATCAGCCCCAGCATTTT
>TRBJ2-6|once|NA|TRBV7-2
CASSFKATSASGANVLTF
TGTGCCAGCAGCTTTAAGGCGACATCGGCCTCTGGGGCCAACGTCCTGACTTTC
>TRBJ2-1|NA|NA|TRBV7-2
CASSPRRDGNEQFF
TGTGCCAGCAGCCCCAGGAGGGATGGCAATGAGCAGTTCTTC
>TRBJ1-3|NA|NA|TRBV15
CATSRDPQPYLSGNTIYF
TGTGCCACCAGCAGAGATCCCCAGCCCTACCTCTCTGGAAACACCATATATTTT
>TRBJ2-3|NA|TRBD2|TRBV11-2
CASSRPGTSGRGPDTQYF
TGTGCCAGCAGCCGCCCCGGGACTAGCGGGAGAGGGCCAGATACGCAGTATTTT
>TRBJ2-1|NA|TRBD2|TRBV11-2
CASSPRTSGRSYNEQFF
TGTGCCAGCAGCCCACGGACTAGCGGGAGATCCTACAATGAGCAGTTCTTC